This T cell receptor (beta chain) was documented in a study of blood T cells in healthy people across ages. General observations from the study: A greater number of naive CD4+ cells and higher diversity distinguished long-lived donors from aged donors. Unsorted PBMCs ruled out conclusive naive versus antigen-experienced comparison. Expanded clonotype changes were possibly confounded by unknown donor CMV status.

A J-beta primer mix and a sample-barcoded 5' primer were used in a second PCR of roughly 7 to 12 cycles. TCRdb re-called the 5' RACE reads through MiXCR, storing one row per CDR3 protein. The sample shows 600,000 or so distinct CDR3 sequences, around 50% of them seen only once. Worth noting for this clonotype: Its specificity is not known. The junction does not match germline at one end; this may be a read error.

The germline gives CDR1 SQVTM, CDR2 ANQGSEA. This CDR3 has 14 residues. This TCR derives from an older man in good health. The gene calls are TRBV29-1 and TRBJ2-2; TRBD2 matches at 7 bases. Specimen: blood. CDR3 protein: CSGRAGMNTGEQFF. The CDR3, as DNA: TGCAGCGGCAGAGCGGGGATGAACACCGGGGAGCAGTTTTTT.